The 24 T cell receptor beta chains below come from one sample, sequenced in a study of T-cell memory formation after mild COVID-19. TCRdb reprocessed the 5' RACE reads with MiXCR, giving one entry per CDR3 protein. The sample holds 65,000 to 90,000 distinct CDR3 sequences, 11% to 15% seen once. Sequences were obtained from PBMCs or a T cell subset sorted from them (not recorded which). The receptors here all came from an adult woman who had mild COVID-19 (a few samples of this study predate the infection). Cell type and time point are not known.

The rearrangement uses TRBV4-2 and TRBJ1-1, with TRBD1 matching over 7 bases. The CDR3 loop spans 15 amino acids. Germline-derived CDR1 and CDR2 are LGHNA and YNFKEQ. The ends lost 2 bases at V and 1 base at J; junction bases unmatched: 4. The CDR3 DNA follows: TGTGCCAGCAGCCAACTGGGACAGAAGAACACTGAAGCTTTCTTT. Translated: CASSQLGQKNTEAFF.

The J gene is TRBJ2-7, the V gene TRBV5-1; a possible D gene is TRBD1 (6 bases). Trimming pared 6 bases from V and 1 base from J, leaving 11 bases between. CDR3 length equals 13 residues. Germline V gene sequence: CDR1 SGHRS, CDR2 YFSETQ. In DNA form, the CDR3 reads TGCGCCAGCAAGGGGGAAGGATCCTACGAGCAGTACTTC. Protein sequence: CASKGEGSYEQYF.

This clonotype was seen a handful of times. The chain combines TRBV20-1 with TRBJ2-1; 14 bases are shared with TRBD2. Trimming cost V 4 bases and J 8 bases; bases outside gene matches: 16. Germline lookup yields CDR1 DFQATT and CDR2 SNEGSKA (reference sequence). The CDR3 contains 18 residues. The CDR3 here is CSATNPAGGLAGGDEQFF. CDR3 nucleotide sequence: TGCAGTGCTACGAACCCGGCGGGAGGACTAGCGGGAGGAGATGAGCAGTTCTTC.

The J gene is TRBJ2-7, the V gene TRBV5-4, with unresolved D. This CDR3 has 13 amino acids. CDR1 SGHNT and CDR2 YYREEE come from the germline V gene (reference sequence). The germline V and J ends were trimmed by 2 bases and 7 bases, with 13 bases remaining between them. CDR3 nucleotides: TGTGCCAGCAGCTTCTCTCGGATGCAAGAGCAGTACTTC. This sequence encodes CASSFSRMQEQYF. The full variable domain, rest sourced from reference TRBV5-4 and TRBJ2-7, is ETGVTQSPTHLIKTRGQQVTLRCSSQSGHNTVSWYQQALGQGPQFIFQYYREEENGRGNFPPRFSGLQFPNYSSELNVNALELDDSALYLCASSFSRMQEQYFGPGTRLTVT.

This clonotype occurred a few times. This chain connects TRBV29-1 to TRBJ1-2; possible D gene TRBD1, 6 bases. With 0 bases removed from V and 5 bases from J, the gap between germline ends came to 16 bases. CDR3 length: 15 residues. Germline loops: CDR1 SQVTM, CDR2 ANQGSEA. This CDR3 reads CSVEDGHREGYGYTF. In DNA form, the CDR3 reads TGCAGCGTTGAAGATGGTCACAGGGAAGGGTATGGCTACACCTTC. Full variable domain (rest looked up from reference TRBV29-1 and TRBJ1-2): SAVISQKPSRDICQRGTSLTIQCQVDSQVTMMFWYRQQPGQSLTLIATANQGSEATYESGFVIDKFPISRPNLTFSTLTVSNMSPEDSSIYLCSVEDGHREGYGYTFGSGTRLTVV.

The V gene is TRBV6-5, the J gene TRBJ2-1; the match to TRBD1 covers 7 bases. Trimming took 0 bases from V and 2 from J; bases not matched to a gene: 4. CDR1 and CDR2 from the germline V gene are MNHEY and SVGAGI. The CDR3 loop spans 16 amino acids. CDR3 DNA: TGTGCCAGCAGTTACTCCAACAGGGGACCCTACAATGAGCAGTTCTTC. Protein sequence: CASSYSNRGPYNEQFF.

This clonotype was counted between two and nine times. The rearrangement links TRBV30 to TRBJ1-1; a possible D gene is TRBD1 (6 bases). The V end lost 7 bases, the J end lost 13 bases, and 22 bases lay between the germline ends. The V gene's germline CDR1 is GTSNPN and CDR2 SVGIG (reference sequence). The CDR3 contains 12 residues. DNA of the CDR3: TGTGCCTCTAAATCGACCCGGGACAAGGGTTTCTTT. It codes for CASKSTRDKGFF.

The chain combines TRBV5-1 with TRBJ2-1, with 10 bases lining up with TRBD2. Germline V lookup: CDR1 SGHRS, CDR2 YFSETQ. The CDR3 is 16 amino acids. The trim removed 0 bases at V and 8 bases at J, leaving 8 bases unmatched. CDR3 in amino acids: CASSLAAGGPVDEQFF. CDR3 sequence (DNA): TGCGCCAGCAGCTTGGCAGCGGGAGGGCCCGTTGATGAGCAGTTCTTC.

The genes are TRBV7-9 and TRBJ2-1; the match to TRBD1 covers 7 bases. The CDR3 consists of 14 residues. V lost 5 bases, J lost 3 bases, and 4 bases stayed unmatched. CDR1 is SEHNR, CDR2 FQNEAQ, per germline (reference sequence). CDR3 loop: CASSHRDSYNEQFF. DNA of the CDR3: TGTGCCAGCAGCCACCGGGACAGCTACAATGAGCAGTTCTTC.

The V gene is TRBV7-9, the J gene TRBJ1-5; D gene ambiguous. Per the germline V gene, CDR1 is SEHNR and CDR2 is FQNEAQ (reference sequence). Trimming removed 1 base from V and 7 bases from J, with 5 bases in between. The CDR3 contains 12 residues. In DNA form, the CDR3 reads TGTGCCAGCAGCTTAGTAGGGCAGCCCCAGCATTTT. Its translation is CASSLVGQPQHF.

A few counts support this clonotype. The chain is built from TRBV3-1 and TRBJ2-5, with 11 bases aligning to TRBD2. Trimming cost V 2 bases and J 1 base; bases outside gene matches: 6. This CDR3 comprises 17 residues. CDR1 and CDR2 (germline): LGHDT, YNNKEL (reference sequence). The CDR3 loop is CASSQLTSGGPQETQYF. The CDR3 DNA follows: TGTGCCAGCAGCCAACTAACTAGCGGGGGACCCCAAGAGACCCAGTACTTC.

The gene calls are TRBV6-5 and TRBJ1-1, with a weak D call TRBD1 (5 bases). Germline V CDR1 and CDR2: MNHEY, SVGAGI. The CDR3 length is 16 residues. The V end lost 1 base, the J end lost 1 base, and 13 bases lay between the germline ends. The CDR3 loop is CASSYFVGRENTEAFF. The CDR3 DNA is TGTGCCAGCAGTTACTTTGTGGGGCGCGAGAACACTGAAGCTTTCTTT.

The chain recombines TRBV24-1 with TRBJ2-1; D is perhaps TRBD2 (6 bases). The CDR3 has 14 amino acids. Germline V CDR1 and CDR2: KGHDR, SFDVKD. Between the trimmed V and J ends, which lost 4 bases and 5 bases, there was a span of 11 bases. The CDR3 reads CATSDRERNNEQFF. CDR3 DNA: TGTGCCACCAGTGACCGGGAGAGGAACAATGAGCAGTTCTTC.

This sequence joins TRBV20-1 and TRBJ2-7, with a tentative D call TRBD2 (7 bases). V lost 2 bases to trimming and J lost 0 bases, with 11 bases between them. Germline lookup yields CDR1 DFQATT and CDR2 SNEGSKA (reference sequence). This CDR3 has 14 residues. The CDR3 bases are TGCAGTGCTAGAAGGCGGGGGCCCTCCTACGAGCAGTACTTC. Encoded protein: CSARRRGPSYEQYF.

This clonotype has a handful of counts. The rearrangement uses TRBV18 and TRBJ2-7, with a possible D match to TRBD1 (5 bases). The CDR3 totals 13 residues. Trimming took 3 bases from V and 3 from J, leaving 9 bases between them. Germline V gives CDR1 KGHSH, CDR2 LQKENI. DNA of the CDR3: TGTGCCAGCTCACCCGGACATCTCTACGAGCAGTACTTC. It is translated as CASSPGHLYEQYF.

This clonotype was observed at least ten times. The rearrangement joins TRBV7-3 to TRBJ2-3, with TRBD2 identical over 10 bases. This CDR3 spans 15 amino acids. In germline, CDR1 is SGHTA, CDR2 FQGTGA. The trim removed 5 bases at V and 4 bases at J, leaving 6 bases unmatched. The CDR3 loop reads CASSQGLAYADTQYF. The CDR3, as DNA: TGTGCCAGCAGCCAGGGACTAGCGTACGCAGATACGCAGTATTTT.

The sample holds one count of this clonotype. The chain recombines TRBV2 with TRBJ2-1, with a possible D match to TRBD2 (6 bases). V was pared by 7 bases and J by 4 bases, with 14 bases between. CDR1 is SNHLY, CDR2 FYNNEI, per germline. CDR3 length: 14 residues. CDR3 amino acids: CASTRRAGYNEQFF. The CDR3 DNA reads TGTGCCAGCACTCGGAGGGCCGGGTACAATGAGCAGTTCTTC.

The gene calls are TRBV3-1 and TRBJ2-5; unclear D gene. Germline-derived CDR1 and CDR2 are LGHDT and YNNKEL (reference sequence). This CDR3 comprises 14 residues. With 4 bases removed from V and 1 base from J, the gap between germline ends came to 10 bases. CDR3 region: CASSPRQVQETQYF. CDR3 DNA sequence: TGTGCCAGCAGCCCCAGACAAGTCCAAGAGACCCAGTACTTC.

This clonotype was seen a handful of times. This chain uses TRBV20-1 with TRBJ2-5; possibly TRBD2 for D (6 bases). This CDR3 has 16 amino acids. Germline CDR1 DFQATT, CDR2 SNEGSKA (reference sequence). Deletions cut 6 bases from V and 4 bases from J, with 24 bases between. This chain's CDR3 is CSARGEVKGTLETQYF. CDR3 nucleotide sequence: TGCAGTGCACGAGGGGAGGTCAAGGGGACTCTAGAGACCCAGTACTTC.

The chain is built from TRBV3-1 and TRBJ2-2; D tentatively reads TRBD1 or TRBD2 (6 bases each). V shed 1 base and J shed 5 bases, with 11 bases lying between them. The CDR3 runs 15 residues. CDR1 and CDR2 (germline): LGHDT, YNNKEL (reference sequence). CDR3 loop: CASSQGRDKTGELFF. In nucleotides, the CDR3 is TGTGCCAGCAGCCAAGGGCGGGACAAGACCGGGGAGCTGTTTTTT.

The rearrangement joins TRBV19 to TRBJ2-1; 13 bases agree with TRBD2. The CDR3 runs 16 residues. The germline gives CDR1 LNHDA, CDR2 SQIVND (reference sequence). J was trimmed by 8 bases and V by 4 bases; bases with no gene match: 8. In DNA form, the CDR3 reads TGTGCCAGTAGTACACGACTAGCGGGAGGTTCTGATGAGCAGTTCTTC. This translates into CASSTRLAGGSDEQFF.

This clonotype was seen a handful of times. V gene TRBV24-1 combines with J gene TRBJ1-6; unclear D gene. CDR1 is KGHDR and CDR2 is SFDVKD in the germline V gene. The CDR3 runs 14 residues. V was shortened by 2 bases and J by 9 bases, with 10 bases between the two germline ends. The CDR3 nucleotides read TGTGCCACCAGTGATTCTGGCACTTTTTCACCCCTCCACTTT. It translates to CATSDSGTFSPLHF.

This clonotype showed up just once. J is TRBJ2-7 and V is TRBV9; D is possibly TRBD1 (5 bases). Germline values: CDR1 SGDLS, CDR2 YYNGEE. V was cut by 0 bases and J by 4 bases, with 14 bases left in between. The CDR3 length is 15 residues. The CDR3 DNA sequence: TGTGCCAGCAGCGTAGAGGGGAATGTAGGGTACGAGCAGTACTTC. This sequence encodes CASSVEGNVGYEQYF.

This chain uses TRBV6-5 with TRBJ2-3; 11 bases are a match to TRBD2. The CDR3 has 17 amino acids. Per germline, CDR1 MNHEY and CDR2 SVGAGI. Trimming removed 5 bases from V and 4 bases from J; junction bases left unmatched: 11. Here the CDR3 reads CASSTALLAGVSDTQYF. DNA of the CDR3: TGTGCCAGCAGTACGGCACTACTAGCGGGAGTCTCAGATACGCAGTATTTT.